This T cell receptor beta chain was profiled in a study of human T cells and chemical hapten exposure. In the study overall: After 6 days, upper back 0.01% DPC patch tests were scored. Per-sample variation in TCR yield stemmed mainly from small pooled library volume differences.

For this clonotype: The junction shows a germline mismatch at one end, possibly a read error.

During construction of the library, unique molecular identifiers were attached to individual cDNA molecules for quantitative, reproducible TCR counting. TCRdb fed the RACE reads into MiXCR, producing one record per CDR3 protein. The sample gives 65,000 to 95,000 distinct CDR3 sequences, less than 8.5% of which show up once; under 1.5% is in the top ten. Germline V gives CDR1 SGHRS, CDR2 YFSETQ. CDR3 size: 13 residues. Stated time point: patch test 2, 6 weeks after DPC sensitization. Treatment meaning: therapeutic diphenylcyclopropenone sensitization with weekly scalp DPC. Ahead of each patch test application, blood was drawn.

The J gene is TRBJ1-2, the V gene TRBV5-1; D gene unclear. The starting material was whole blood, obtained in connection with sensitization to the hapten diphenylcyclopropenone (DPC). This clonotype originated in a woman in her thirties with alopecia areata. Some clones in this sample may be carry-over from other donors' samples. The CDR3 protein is CASSAAQFYGYNF. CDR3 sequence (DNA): TGCGCCAGCAGCGCGGCCCAGTTCTATGGCTACAACTTC.